These T cell receptor beta chains were read from a single sample in a study of T cells in tumors after PD-1 blockade. Sequenced by immunoSEQ multiplex PCR; TCRdb stores in-frame clones only, minus some. The table has fewer than 35,000 clones, around four fifths seen once; the top ten hold under 50%. Sequencing used PBMCs, obtained before anti-PD-1 treatment. The source is a human donor with basal cell carcinoma. CDR3s include the opening cysteine and the closing phenylalanine or tryptophan. D genes are given only for firm matches. Only some rows state a clone size, as once, few, many or a class for expanded clones.

13 TRBD1 TRBJ2-7 NA TRBV15 CATERQGAYEQYF TGTGCCACCGAAAGACAGGGGGCGTACGAGCAGTACTTC
16 TRBD1 TRBJ2-7 NA TRBV4-3 CASSQEWDSGAYEQYF TGCGCCAGCAGCCAGGAATGGGACAGTGGGGCCTACGAGCAGTACTTC
17 TRBD1 TRBJ1-3 NA TRBV4-2 CASSQLGQDFSGNTIYF TGTGCCAGCAGCCAATTGGGACAGGACTTTTCTGGAAACACCATATATTTT
17 NA TRBJ1-2 medium-sized TRBV5-1 CASSLSGTGPSIYGYTF TGCGCCAGCAGCTTATCCGGGACTGGGCCATCAATCTATGGCTACACCTTC
14 NA TRBJ2-1 NA TRBV7-6 CASSLKLPGEEQFF TGTGCCAGCAGCTTAAAGCTCCCGGGGGAAGAGCAGTTCTTC
17 TRBD2 TRBJ2-2 NA TRBV5-1 CASSPLLAGGNTGELFF TGCGCCAGCAGCCCCCTGCTAGCGGGGGGGAACACCGGGGAGCTGTTTTTT
16 TRBD2 TRBJ2-1 NA TRBV6-5 CASSYGTSGGAGEQFF TGTGCCAGCAGTTACGGGACTAGCGGGGGGGCCGGTGAGCAGTTCTTC
15 NA TRBJ2-1 NA TRBV7-6 CASSPGRGSYNEQFF TGTGCCAGCAGCCCGGGCCGGGGCTCCTACAATGAGCAGTTCTTC
15 NA TRBJ1-6 NA TRBV19 CASSTGRERTSPLHF TGTGCCAGTAGTACGGGTCGGGAGCGGACTTCACCCCTCCACTTT
16 NA TRBJ2-1 NA TRBV7-7 CASSLSPAGSYNEQFF TGTGCTAGCAGCTTAAGTCCAGCGGGCTCCTACAATGAGCAGTTCTTC
13 NA TRBJ2-2 NA TRBV29-1 CSVDTGYTGELFF TGCAGCGTTGATACAGGGTACACCGGGGAGCTGTTTTTT
19 TRBD2 TRBJ2-1 NA TRBV15 CATSRDPVVLRLAPNEQFF TGTGCCACCAGCAGAGATCCCGTTGTACTGCGACTAGCGCCCAATGAGCAGTTCTTC
12 NA TRBJ2-7 NA TRBV6-5 CASSPGAYEQYF TGTGCCAGCAGTCCAGGGGCCTACGAGCAGTACTTC
14 TRBD1 TRBJ2-2 NA TRBV9 CASSEGRGSGELFF TGTGCCAGCAGCGAGGGCAGGGGGTCCGGGGAGCTGTTTTTT
15 TRBD1 TRBJ1-4 NA TRBV9 CASSLSTGAREKLFF TGTGCCAGCTCCCTTTCGACAGGGGCCCGCGAAAAACTGTTTTTT
18 TRBD1 TRBJ1-5 once TRBV6-2/TRBV6-3 CASSYEVGQGNPNQPQHF TGTGCCAGCAGTTACGAAGTCGGACAGGGTAACCCGAATCAGCCCCAGCATTTT
18 NA TRBJ1-2 NA TRBV28 CASSLQSFKRGNPEGYTF TGTGCCAGCAGTCTACAGAGTTTTAAAAGGGGGAATCCGGAAGGCTACACCTTC
15 TRBD2 TRBJ2-7 NA TRBV19 CASSITSGRRDEQYF TGTGCCAGTAGTATTACTAGCGGGAGGAGGGACGAGCAGTACTTC
16 TRBD1 TRBJ2-3 few TRBV5-5 CASSSETGSSTDTQYF TGTGCCAGCAGCTCGGAGACAGGGAGTAGCACAGATACGCAGTATTTT
15 TRBD2 TRBJ2-1 few TRBV5-1 CASSLVPSGQNEQFF TGCGCCAGCAGCTTGGTGCCTAGCGGTCAAAATGAGCAGTTCTTC
13 NA TRBJ1-4 NA TRBV2 CASSEDPREKLFF TGTGCCAGCAGTGAGGACCCTCGTGAAAAACTGTTTTTT
13 TRBD2 TRBJ2-3 NA TRBV29-1 CSGSSGSTDTQYF TGCAGCGGATCTAGCGGGAGCACAGATACGCAGTATTTT
14 NA TRBJ1-1 NA TRBV6-5 CASASGGRDTEAFF TGTGCCAGCGCTAGTGGGGGGAGGGACACTGAAGCTTTCTTT
15 NA TRBJ1-6 NA TRBV3-1/TRBV3-2 CASSQSQGSNSPLHF TGTGCCAGCAGCCAGTCACAGGGCTCTAATTCACCCCTCCACTTT
13 NA TRBJ2-7 once TRBV5-1 CASSLALGGEQYF TGCGCCAGCAGCTTGGCGTTAGGCGGCGAGCAGTACTTC
16 TRBD1 TRBJ2-2 NA TRBV28 CASSWGNRGVVGELFF TGTGCCAGCAGTTGGGGGAACAGGGGAGTAGTCGGGGAGCTGTTTTTT
15 NA TRBJ1-5 few TRBV5-1 CASSPLPQGDQPQHF TGCGCCAGCAGCCCCCTTCCCCAGGGAGATCAGCCCCAGCATTTT
12 NA TRBJ2-3 NA TRBV12-5 CASGKETDTQYF TGTGCTAGTGGGAAGGAGACAGATACGCAGTATTTT
15 TRBD1 TRBJ2-3 NA TRBV3-1/TRBV3-2 CASSQGQGYTDTQYF TGTGCCAGCAGCCAAGGACAGGGATACACAGATACGCAGTATTTT
12 NA TRBJ1-2 NA TRBV19 CASSVQGWGYTF TGTGCCAGTAGTGTCCAGGGGTGGGGCTACACCTTC
11 NA TRBJ1-2 NA TRBV7-9 CASSLQAGDTF TGTGCCAGCAGCTTGCAGGCGGGGGACACCTTC
14 NA TRBJ1-2 NA TRBV6-5 CASSYSTDGYGYTF TGTGCCAGCAGTTACTCGACCGATGGGTATGGCTACACCTTC
13 NA TRBJ1-5 NA TRBV19 CASSYMGNQPQHF TGTGCCAGTAGCTACATGGGAAATCAGCCCCAGCATTTT
13 NA TRBJ2-7 NA TRBV7-3 CASRINGGCEQYF TGTGCCAGCAGGATCAACGGGGGTTGCGAGCAGTACTTC
12 NA TRBJ2-5 once TRBV18 CASSPYTETQYF TGTGCCAGCTCACCATATACCGAGACCCAGTACTTC
14 NA TRBJ2-1 few TRBV11-3 CASSLTALGNEQFF TGTGCCAGCAGCCTAACGGCTTTGGGCAATGAGCAGTTCTTC
13 NA TRBJ1-4 NA TRBV3-1/TRBV3-2 CASSPTVGEKLFF TGTGCCAGCAGCCCTACCGTGGGGGAAAAACTGTTTTTT
11 NA TRBJ2-7 NA TRBV28 CASSSNYEQYF TGTGCCAGCAGTTCAAACTACGAGCAGTACTTC
17 NA TRBJ2-7 NA TRBV7-2 CASSLAGIWQTAYEQYF TGTGCCAGCAGCTTAGCCGGGATCTGGCAGACCGCCTACGAGCAGTACTTC
12 NA TRBJ2-7 NA TRBV2 CASTADSYEQYF TGTGCCAGCACGGCAGACTCCTACGAGCAGTACTTC
15 NA TRBJ2-3 NA TRBV10-3 CAISDGDGNTDTQYF TGTGCCATCAGTGATGGAGACGGGAACACAGATACGCAGTATTTT
13 NA TRBJ2-7 few TRBV6-5 CASSPQLGYEQYF TGTGCCAGCAGTCCCCAACTAGGATACGAGCAGTACTTC
14 TRBD2 TRBJ2-7 NA TRBV19 CASRTLGGLHEQYF TGTGCCAGTAGAACACTCGGGGGGTTGCACGAGCAGTACTTC
16 TRBD2 TRBJ2-5 NA TRBV7-9 CASSPWTSGRFETQYF TGTGCCAGCAGCCCATGGACTAGCGGGAGGTTTGAGACCCAGTACTTC
12 NA TRBJ1-2 NA TRBV6-2/TRBV6-3 CASSRDVYGYTF TGTGCCAGCAGTAGGGATGTTTATGGCTACACCTTC
13 NA TRBJ2-5 NA TRBV19 CASSLPPQETQYF TGTGCCAGTAGCCTCCCCCCCCAAGAGACCCAGTACTTC
14 NA TRBJ2-2 few TRBV24-1 CATSDWRGTGELFF TGTGCCACCAGTGATTGGAGGGGCACCGGGGAGCTGTTTTTT
13 NA TRBJ2-7 NA TRBV6-5 CASRGRITHEQYF TGTGCCAGCAGGGGGCGAATTACCCACGAGCAGTACTTC
14 NA TRBJ1-5 NA TRBV7-9 CASSSTVSNQPQHF TGTGCCAGCAGCTCGACAGTTAGCAATCAGCCCCAGCATTTT
15 TRBD2 TRBJ2-3 NA TRBV24-1 CATSSSGPLADTQYF TGTGCCACCAGTTCTAGCGGGCCCCTCGCAGATACGCAGTATTTT